This T cell receptor beta chain was profiled in a study of CD8 T cells in ankylosing spondylitis. Regarding the study as a whole: In peripheral blood, disease-linked CD8+ clones occurred at relatively low frequencies. The study looked at matched synovial fluid samples from ankylosing spondylitis patients. Disease-linked clones were reported to be significantly enriched there. Characteristic, it appeared, of ankylosing spondylitis blood was a TCR beta motif of about eight highly homologous variants.

Trimming shortened V by 2 bases and J by 2 bases, and 10 bases separated the two germline ends. This CDR3 contains 15 residues. Each CDR3 protein gets one entry after TCRdb re-called the 5' RACE reads with MiXCR. The sample lists fewer than 250,000 distinct CDR3 sequences; roughly a third were seen once. This clonotype was detected only a few times. Its antigen remains unidentified. The chain couples TRBV12-3 or TRBV12-4 to TRBJ1-3, with TRBD1 as a possible D gene (5 bases). This sequence originates from a male donor with ankylosing spondylitis or in good health (not recorded which). Sequences were obtained from blood, either unsorted or a sorted T cell fraction (not recorded which). CDR3: CASSLLDSTGNTIYF. For the CDR3, the DNA is TGTGCCAGCAGTTTACTCGACAGTACTGGAAACACCATATATTTT.